This T cell receptor beta chain was observed in a study of shared clonotypes between healthy human individuals. Study findings and constraints: Of the naive CD4 clonotypes, approximately 5% were shared across several donors.

Notes on this clone: Its antigen is as yet unknown.

Germline lookup yields CDR1 MNHEY and CDR2 SMNVEV (reference sequence). This CDR3 is built from 13 residues. V trimming: 4 bases; J trimming: 5 bases; junction bases outside the gene matches: 5. CD45RO-negative, CCR7-selected cells formed the naive CD8 fraction, which excluded terminally differentiated effector memory CD45RA+ cells. An even split of each subset's genomic DNA across several immunoSEQ plates was performed. The repertoire was sequenced with immunoSEQ multiplex PCR; TCRdb's copy has only in-frame clones and lacks some. The sample contains approximately 2,200,000 clones, under 95% of which appear only once.

Source material: naive CD8+ T cells from PBMCs. This receptor was identified in a man aged 18 to 30 in good health. Some clones in this sample may be carry-over from other donors' samples. The V gene is TRBV27, the J gene TRBJ2-7; 7 bases agree with TRBD1. CDR3 protein: CASSSGTADEQYF. The CDR3 DNA sequence: TGTGCCAGCAGTTCGGGGACAGCTGACGAGCAGTACTTC.